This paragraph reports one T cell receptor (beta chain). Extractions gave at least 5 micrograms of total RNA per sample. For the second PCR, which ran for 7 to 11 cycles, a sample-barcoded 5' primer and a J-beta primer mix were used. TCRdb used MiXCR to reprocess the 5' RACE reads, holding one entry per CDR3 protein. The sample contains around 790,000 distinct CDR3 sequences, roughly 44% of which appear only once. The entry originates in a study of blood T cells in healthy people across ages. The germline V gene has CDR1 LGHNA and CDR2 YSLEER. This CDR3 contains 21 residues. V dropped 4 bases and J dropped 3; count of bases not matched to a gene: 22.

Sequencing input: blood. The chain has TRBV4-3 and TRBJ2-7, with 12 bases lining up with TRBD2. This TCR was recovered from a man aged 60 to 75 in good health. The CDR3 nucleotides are TGCGCCAGCAGCCGTGGACCACAGACGACTCTAGCGGGAGGGCCAGTCTACGAGCAGTACTTC. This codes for CASSRGPQTTLAGGPVYEQYF.